A selection of T cell receptor beta chains follows, all from one sample in a study of CD8+ T cells in alopecia areata. The method was immunoSEQ multiplex PCR; TCRdb's version includes in-frame clones alone and lacks a portion of them. The table includes roughly 120,000 clones, less than 75% detected once. This sample comprised CD8+ T cells sorted from blood, obtained at week 4, from a patient treated with tofacitinib. Receptors originate from a human donor with alopecia areata. Both conserved end residues are part of each CDR3. Fields, in order: J gene, D gene, clone size, V gene, CDR3 DNA, CDR3 protein. The D gene is left open where the match is weak. For some rows the clone size is stated as once, few or many, or as a class when expanded; others skip it.

TRBJ1-1,.,.,TRBV30,TGTGCCTGGAGTGAAGGGGCTACGATGAACACTGAAGCTTTCTTT,CAWSEGATMNTEAFF
TRBJ1-2,.,.,TRBV5-1,TGCGCCAGCAGCTTGGATTTAGGGGAAGCGTTTGGCTACACCTTC,CASSLDLGEAFGYTF
TRBJ2-7,.,.,TRBV10-3,TGTGCCATCAGTGATGAGGGCGGCGAGCAGTACTTC,CAISDEGGEQYF
TRBJ2-7,.,.,TRBV29-1,TGCAGCGTTGAGATGAAGGGGATTTCAGCCTACGAGCAGTACTTC,CSVEMKGISAYEQYF
TRBJ2-5,.,.,TRBV25-1,TGTGCCATTCGGACCGACCAAGAGACCCAGTACTTC,CAIRTDQETQYF
TRBJ2-4,.,.,TRBV29-1,TGCAGCGTTCATACAGGAACCAAAAACATTCAGTACTTC,CSVHTGTKNIQYF
TRBJ1-1,.,.,TRBV13,TGTGCCAGCAGCTTAAGTGTTACGGTGAACACTGAAGCTTTCTTT,CASSLSVTVNTEAFF
TRBJ2-3,.,.,TRBV11-2,TGTGCCAGCAGCTTAGTAGCGCCTAGCACAGATACGCAGTATTTT,CASSLVAPSTDTQYF
TRBJ2-2,.,few,TRBV30,TGTGCCTGGAGTGGTTTCCAGGGCGGCACCGGGGAGCTGTTTTTT,CAWSGFQGGTGELFF
TRBJ1-3,.,once,TRBV29-1,TGCAGCGTTCTCACTGACAGTGCTGGAAACACCATATATTTT,CSVLTDSAGNTIYF
TRBJ2-7,.,.,TRBV29-1,TGCAGCGTTGCCCACGGAAGGATCTACGAGCAGTACTTC,CSVAHGRIYEQYF
TRBJ2-5,.,.,TRBV4-2,TGTGCCAGCAGGCCAGCACTGGGGGAGACCCAGTACTTC,CASRPALGETQYF
TRBJ2-1,.,.,TRBV29-1,TGCAGCGTCCCATTGAGGACGAATGAGCAGTTCTTC,CSVPLRTNEQFF
TRBJ1-5,.,.,TRBV6-1,TGTGCCAGCAGTGAAGGGGGGGACGGGTCTCAGCCCCAGCATTTT,CASSEGGDGSQPQHF
TRBJ1-2,.,.,TRBV27,TGTGCCAGCAGTTTATCAGGGAACTATGGCTACACCTTC,CASSLSGNYGYTF
TRBJ1-2,.,.,TRBV29-1,TGCAGCGTTCAAGTCGGCTACACCTTC,CSVQVGYTF
TRBJ2-6,.,.,TRBV19,TGTGCCAGTCATCAGGGATTAGAGGCCAACGTCCTGACTTTC,CASHQGLEANVLTF
TRBJ2-1,TRBD2,few,TRBV29-1,TGCAGCGTTGAAGAGACTAGCGGGGGGGCCGATGAGCAGTTCTTC,CSVEETSGGADEQFF
TRBJ1-5,.,once,TRBV9,TGTGCCAGCAGCGTAGGGGGACGGCCCAATCAGCCCCAGCATTTT,CASSVGGRPNQPQHF
TRBJ2-6,.,.,TRBV30,TGTGCCTGGCAGGGCTACTCTGGGGCCAACGTCCTGACTTTC,CAWQGYSGANVLTF
TRBJ2-2,.,.,TRBV13,TGTGCCAGCAGCTGGACAACAGCCGGGGAGCTGTTTTTT,CASSWTTAGELFF
TRBJ2-5,.,once,TRBV25-1,TGTGCCAGCAGTGAATATCCCGACAGACAACAAGAGACCCAGTACTTC,CASSEYPDRQQETQYF
TRBJ2-7,TRBD2,.,TRBV30,TGTGCCTGCCGCGGGCGGGGGTGGTACGAGCAGTACTTC,CACRGRGWYEQYF
TRBJ2-7,.,.,TRBV5-6,TGTGCCAGCAGCTTTTGGGACGCCGGTTGGGACGAGCAGTACTTC,CASSFWDAGWDEQYF
TRBJ2-1,.,few,TRBV7-9,TGTGCCACCAGACAGATTTCCTACAATGAGCAGTTCTTC,CATRQISYNEQFF
TRBJ2-1,.,once,TRBV27,TGTGCCAGCAGCATGGGGCATGAGCAGTTCTTC,CASSMGHEQFF
TRBJ2-5,.,few,TRBV27,TGTGCCAGCAGTCCGACTGGCGGCAATCAAGAGACCCAGTACTTC,CASSPTGGNQETQYF
TRBJ2-5,.,.,TRBV18,TGTGCCAGCTCACCTCTACAGACAGTGACACAAGAGACCCAGTACTTC,CASSPLQTVTQETQYF
TRBJ2-1,TRBD1,few,TRBV9,TGTGCCAGCAGCGTAACAGGGGCCTACAATGAGCAGTTCTTC,CASSVTGAYNEQFF
TRBJ2-1,TRBD1,.,TRBV25-1,TGTGCCAGCAGTGAATTGGTCGACAGGGAGCCGTTCTTC,CASSELVDREPFF
TRBJ2-1,.,.,TRBV29-1,TGCAGCGTTGACGGGGGCTCCTACAATGAGCAGTTCTTC,CSVDGGSYNEQFF
TRBJ2-7,.,.,TRBV29-1,TGCAGCGGAGCCGGGGACAACTACGAGCAGTACTTC,CSGAGDNYEQYF
TRBJ1-1,.,.,TRBV7-3,TGTGCCAGCAGCTTGGGGTACGCTGAAGCTTTCTTT,CASSLGYAEAFF
TRBJ2-1,TRBD2,.,TRBV7-9,TGTGCCAGCAGCACGGGGACTAGCGGGGGAGATGAGCAGTTCTTC,CASSTGTSGGDEQFF
TRBJ1-4,TRBD1,.,TRBV30,TGTGCCTGGGCGACAGGGACGATTTCCGTTGTGGAAAAACTGTTTTTT,CAWATGTISVVEKLFF
TRBJ2-1,.,.,TRBV30,TGTGCCTGGAGTGTACACCCCAATGAGCAGTTCTTC,CAWSVHPNEQFF
TRBJ2-1,.,few,TRBV30,TGTGCCTGGAGTGGGGGGCAGGACCGGGACTACAATGAGCAGTTCTTC,CAWSGGQDRDYNEQFF
TRBJ2-5,TRBD2,.,TRBV30,TGTGCCTGGAGTCTAGCGGGGGAAGAGACCCAGTACTTC,CAWSLAGEETQYF
TRBJ2-1,.,.,TRBV9,TGTGCCAGCAGCGTAGTCGGGGAACCGTACAATGAGCAGTTCTTC,CASSVVGEPYNEQFF
TRBJ2-7,TRBD1,.,TRBV29-1,TGCAGCGCGCAGGGGGCGTACGAGCAGTACTTC,CSAQGAYEQYF
TRBJ1-2,.,few,TRBV29-1,TGCAGCGTTGCTCCTACGTCCGGGCAGCATGGCTACACCTTC,CSVAPTSGQHGYTF
TRBJ1-2,.,.,TRBV30,TGTGCCTGGAGTCCTAAGAACAGGGTGGACTATGGCTACACCTTC,CAWSPKNRVDYGYTF
TRBJ1-2,.,.,TRBV10-3,TGTGCCATCAGTGAGGATCCCGGGGGCGATCACTATGGCTACACCTTC,CAISEDPGGDHYGYTF
TRBJ1-5,.,.,TRBV4-2,TGTGCCAGCAGCCAAGATCACAGGGTCCCAAATCAGCCCCAGCATTTT,CASSQDHRVPNQPQHF
TRBJ2-7,.,.,TRBV7-9,TGTGCCGCCTCCACAGGGTCACACGAGCAGTACTTC,CAASTGSHEQYF
TRBJ2-3,.,once,TRBV27,TGTGCCAGCAGTTCGTTAGCGGAAACTAGCACAGATACGCAGTATTTT,CASSSLAETSTDTQYF
TRBJ1-2,.,.,TRBV29-1,TGCAGCGTTGAGGGAAACTATGGCTACACCTTC,CSVEGNYGYTF
TRBJ1-2,.,.,TRBV30,TGTGCCTGGAAGGGCCAACTCCTAGTAGGCTACACCTTC,CAWKGQLLVGYTF
TRBJ2-3,.,.,TRBV6-5,TGTGCCAGCAGTTACTTTTCCACAGATACGCAGTATTTT,CASSYFSTDTQYF
TRBJ2-7,.,.,TRBV19,TGTGCCAGTAGTGAGGCCACAGGGTTCACCTACGAGCAGTACTTC,CASSEATGFTYEQYF
TRBJ1-5,.,few,TRBV2,TGTGCCAGCAGTCCAGGGTCGGCCAATCAGCCCCAGCATTTT,CASSPGSANQPQHF
TRBJ1-2,TRBD1,.,TRBV29-1,TGCAGCGTGGCGGGACAGGGGGGACTAAACTATGGCTACACCTTC,CSVAGQGGLNYGYTF
TRBJ1-6,TRBD1,few,TRBV4-1,TGCGCCAGCAGCTACGACAGGGGCGAGGGTTCACCCCTCCACTTT,CASSYDRGEGSPLHF
TRBJ2-7,TRBD2,few,TRBV11-2,TGTGCCAGCAGCTTGTCGGGGGGGCCCTACGAGCAGTACTTC,CASSLSGGPYEQYF
TRBJ2-7,.,few,TRBV27,TGTGCCAGCAGTTTACGGAATTCCTACGAGCAGTACTTC,CASSLRNSYEQYF
TRBJ1-5,TRBD1,.,TRBV19,TGTGCCAGTAGTAAAGCGGGGGGACAGCTCAATCAGCCCCAGCATTTT,CASSKAGGQLNQPQHF
TRBJ1-1,.,.,TRBV7-8,TGTGCCAGCAGCTTAGCGGCAGGGAACGCTGAAGCTTTCTTT,CASSLAAGNAEAFF
TRBJ1-3,TRBD1,.,TRBV29-1,TGCAGCGTTGAAGAGACAGGGTCTGGAAACACCATATATTTT,CSVEETGSGNTIYF
TRBJ1-2,TRBD1,few,TRBV30,TGTGCCGCAGACAGGGGAAACTATGGCTACACCTTC,CAADRGNYGYTF